A single T cell receptor (beta chain) is shown here with its context. The antigen remains unidentified. The repertoire was sequenced with immunoSEQ multiplex PCR; TCRdb's copy has only in-frame clones and lacks some. The sample yields about 21,000 clones, approximately 85% seen once. This sample stems from a study of regulatory dendritic cells for organ transplantation. Trimming left V 8 bases short and J 13 bases short, with 27 bases between. The germline CDR1 and CDR2 sequences are LGHNA and YSLEER. This CDR3 contains 15 residues. Sorted T cells were CFSE-labeled and cultured 5 days with allogeneic regulatory or mature dendritic cells at 1:10.

This TCR came from a human donor in good health. This sequence joins TRBV4-3 and TRBJ2-1; D unresolved. Sample: naive CD4+ T cells from blood cultured with dendritic cells. Subset reported: CD45RA+ naive T cells. DNA of the CDR3: TGCGCCAGCTCGATGCTCCCGGCGGACCCTGATCCACAGTTCTTC. It specifies CASSMLPADPDPQFF.